This is a list of T cell receptor beta chains from one sample in a study of T cells in Graves' hyperthyroidism and ophthalmopathy. TCRdb processed the multiplex PCR reads anew with MiXCR; each CDR3 protein has one entry. The top ten clones hold approximately 44% of a sample with 490,000 or so distinct CDR3 sequences, 40% to 55% of them seen once. Material: peripheral blood or thyroid tissue (not recorded which). Receptor source: an adult woman with Graves' disease, either hyperthyroidism or ophthalmopathy (not recorded which). CDR3s include the opening cysteine and the closing phenylalanine or tryptophan. A D gene is named only where the DNA matches it firmly. Some rows have no size entry. The others give once, few or many, or a class for an expanded clone.

DNA	CDR3	D	J	V	size
TGCAGCGTTGGATTGGGAGGGGCCAACGTCCTGACTTTC	CSVGLGGANVLTF	NA	TRBJ2-6	TRBV29-1	many
TGTGCCAGCAGTACTGGGGGTCAGACCACAGATACGCAGTATTTT	CASSTGGQTTDTQYF	NA	TRBJ2-3	TRBV11-1	few
TGCAGTGCCTCTACCCGGACGGACAGGGGCTATAATTCACCCCTCCACTTT	CSASTRTDRGYNSPLHF	TRBD1	TRBJ1-6	TRBV20-1	many
TGTGCCAGCAGCGTAGGAAGGCTCGACGACGATGGCTACACCTTC	CASSVGRLDDDGYTF	NA	TRBJ1-2	TRBV9	many
TGTGCCAGCAGTTGGGCCGGTGAAGCTTTCTTT	CASSWAGEAFF	NA	TRBJ1-1	TRBV6-5	many
TGCAGCTTAGGAGGGAGCGAGACCCAGTACTTC	CSLGGSETQYF	NA	TRBJ2-5	TRBV29-1	NA
TGTGCCAGCCGCCGGTTTTCAGGGGCAACTAATGAAAAACTGTTTTTT	CASRRFSGATNEKLFF	NA	TRBJ1-4	TRBV28	once
TGCGCCAGCAGCCCAACCTCCGGGGCCAACGTCCTGACTTTC	CASSPTSGANVLTF	NA	TRBJ2-6	TRBV5-1	many
TGTGCCACCAGCAGAGTCGACAGGGGGCGTCTCTTT	CATSRVDRGRLF	TRBD1	TRBJ1-1	TRBV15	NA
TGCAGTGCTAGGGCCGCCTCAGGGGGTTCACCCCTCCACTTT	CSARAASGGSPLHF	TRBD1	TRBJ1-6	TRBV20-1	NA
TGCGCCAGCCTAGCTGGAGGAGGCACAGATACGCAGTATTTT	CASLAGGGTDTQYF	NA	TRBJ2-3	TRBV5-1	NA
TGTGCCAGCAGCTGGACAGGAAATCAGCCCCAGCATTTT	CASSWTGNQPQHF	TRBD1	TRBJ1-5	TRBV11-2	many
TGCGCCAGCGGAGTGCTCCCGGGGGAGCTGTTTTTT	CASGVLPGELFF	NA	TRBJ2-2	TRBV5-1	few
TGTGCCAGCAGTTACCGGGACAGGACAGGCTATGGCTACACCTTC	CASSYRDRTGYGYTF	TRBD1	TRBJ1-2	TRBV9	NA
TGTGCCAGCAGCCGGGACAGGGACACCATATATTTT	CASSRDRDTIYF	TRBD1	TRBJ1-3	TRBV7-2	many
TGTGCCAGTAGCCCCGACACAACAGGAGGGCCTTATGGCTACACCTTC	CASSPDTTGGPYGYTF	NA	TRBJ1-2	TRBV19	many
TGTGCCACCAGCAGACCCCCGAGGACAGGGATCAATTCACCCCTCCACTTT	CATSRPPRTGINSPLHF	TRBD1	TRBJ1-6	TRBV15	once
TGTGCCAGCAGTGGGACAGCCTTTACCGGGGAGCTGTTTTTT	CASSGTAFTGELFF	NA	TRBJ2-2	TRBV2	NA
TGTGCCACCAGTGACGCCGGGACACACTATGGCTACACCTTC	CATSDAGTHYGYTF	NA	TRBJ1-2	TRBV24-1	few
TGTGCCAGCAGTTACTCGGAAAGCACTGAAGCTTTCTTT	CASSYSESTEAFF	NA	TRBJ1-1	TRBV6-5	NA
TGCAGCGCCGTGACAGGGGGCGCATCTGATTCACCCCTCCACTTT	CSAVTGGASDSPLHF	TRBD1	TRBJ1-6	TRBV29-1	NA
TGTGCCATCCGCCGCGCTAGCGGGAGAACAAATACGCAGTATTTT	CAIRRASGRTNTQYF	TRBD2	TRBJ2-3	TRBV10-3	NA
TGCAGTGCTAGAGGCGGGAGGGCCCGGGGAGAGACCCAGTACTTC	CSARGGRARGETQYF	TRBD2	TRBJ2-5	TRBV20-1	NA
TGTGCCACCAGCGGGAATGGGGGGGAGACCCAGTACTTC	CATSGNGGETQYF	NA	TRBJ2-5	TRBV15	NA
TGTGCCTGGACCGGGACCTACAATTCACCCCTCCACTTT	CAWTGTYNSPLHF	NA	TRBJ1-6	TRBV7-2	few
TGTGCCAGCAGCTCCCAGGGGCTATGGCCGTCGGGAGAGACCCAGTACTTC	CASSSQGLWPSGETQYF	NA	TRBJ2-5	TRBV7-3	NA
TGTGCCAGCAGGCCTACAGGGGAAGCTAACTATGGCTACACCTTC	CASRPTGEANYGYTF	TRBD1	TRBJ1-2	TRBV5-6	many